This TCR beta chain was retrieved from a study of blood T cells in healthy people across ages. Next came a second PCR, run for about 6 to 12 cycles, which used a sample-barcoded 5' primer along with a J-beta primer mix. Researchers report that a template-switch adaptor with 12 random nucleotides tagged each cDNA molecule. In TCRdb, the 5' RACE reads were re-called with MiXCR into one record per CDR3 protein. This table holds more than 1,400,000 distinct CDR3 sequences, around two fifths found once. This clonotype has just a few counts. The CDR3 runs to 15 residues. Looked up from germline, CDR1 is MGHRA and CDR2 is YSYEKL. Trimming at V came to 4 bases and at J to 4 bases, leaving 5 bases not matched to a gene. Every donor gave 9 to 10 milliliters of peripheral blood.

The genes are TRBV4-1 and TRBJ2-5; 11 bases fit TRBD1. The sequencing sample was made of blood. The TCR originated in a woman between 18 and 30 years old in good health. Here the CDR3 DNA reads TGCGCCAGCAGCCCCGCCGGGACAGGGGGAGAGACCCAGTACTTC. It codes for CASSPAGTGGETQYF.